This T cell receptor beta chain was found in a study of OX40 agonist ivuxolimab in advanced cancers. Whole-study context: The group had a mean age of about 60 years, ranged from roughly 20 to 80, and was 82.7% male. Partial responses were seen in three patients, one with hepatocellular carcinoma and two with cutaneous melanoma.

This clone was observed a single time. Its specificity is not known. Study-wide results and limits: The antigens recognized by the expanded peripheral T cells, that is their antigen specificity, were not determined. By week 6 at 0.1 to 3.0 mg/kg, blood CD4+ and CD8+ T cells had expanded clonally.

The table came from immunoSEQ multiplex PCR; TCRdb's copy has only in-frame clones and leaves some out. The profile shows some 48,000 clones, around nine tenths of them singletons. The CDR3 extends over 13 amino acids. CDR1 WSHSY and CDR2 SAAADI come from the germline V gene. V lost 5 bases to trimming and J lost 2 bases, with 6 bases between them. The source was CD4+ or CD8+ T cells sorted from blood, collected in a trial of the OX40 agonist ivuxolimab. The receptor's source is an adult with an advanced solid tumor such as melanoma, head and neck, liver or kidney cancer. V is TRBV10-2 and J is TRBJ2-2; D not resolved. This CDR3 is CASSYINTGELFF. The CDR3 DNA is TGCGCCAGCAGTTACATAAACACCGGGGAGCTGTTTTTT.